Listed here are 5 T cell receptor beta chains from one sample, sequenced in a study of blood T cells in healthy people across ages. Primed by a sample-barcoded 5' primer and a J-beta primer mix, a second PCR proceeded for roughly 7 to 12 cycles. MiXCR was run by TCRdb on the 5' RACE reads, yielding one entry per CDR3 protein. The data show 2 million or so distinct CDR3 sequences, with just under 50% seen just once and less than 2.5% held by the top ten. Sequencing input: blood. Receptors were obtained from a woman aged 40 to 49 in good health.

The chain combines TRBV6-1 with TRBJ1-5; D perhaps matches TRBD1 (5 bases). The CDR3 runs 16 residues. Per the germline V gene, CDR1 is MNHNS and CDR2 is SASEGT. V was cut by 8 bases and J by 3 bases, with 20 bases left in between. The CDR3 loop is CASVRHPRGDNQPQHF. In DNA, the CDR3 is TGTGCCAGCGTTCGACATCCCCGAGGGGACAATCAGCCCCAGCATTTT.

The V call is TRBV20-1, the J call TRBJ2-3; 14 bases are a match to TRBD2. Per the germline V gene, CDR1 is DFQATT and CDR2 is SNEGSKA (reference sequence). The CDR3 is 16 residues long. The V segment lost 4 bases and the J segment 0 bases; nucleotides outside the gene matches: 3. CDR3 sequence: CSAMTSGGGSTDTQYF. CDR3 sequence (DNA): TGCAGTGCTATGACTAGCGGGGGGGGTAGCACAGATACGCAGTATTTT.

This clonotype has only a few counts. The V call is TRBV6-6, the J call TRBJ2-3; D gene uncertain. CDR3 size: 10 residues. Trimming took 6 bases from V and 6 from J, leaving 4 bases between them. The germline V gene encodes CDR1 MNHNY and CDR2 SVGAGI (reference sequence). In nucleotides, the CDR3 is TGTGCCAGCAGAAAGGATACGCAGTATTTT. Its translation: CASRKDTQYF.

This chain uses TRBV6-6 with TRBJ2-5; D uncertain. Germline-derived CDR1 and CDR2 are MNHNY and SVGAGI (reference sequence). Trimming stripped 2 bases from V and 7 bases from J, with 8 bases between. The CDR3 length is 12 residues. CDR3 DNA: TGTGCCAGCAGTTACCAAGCGAGGACCCAGTACTTC. Amino acids: CASSYQARTQYF.

This chain connects TRBV6-2 or TRBV6-3 to TRBJ2-1; 8 bases match TRBD2. With the DNA end fitting TRBJ2-7 better, the J assignment may be wrong. This CDR3 has 18 amino acids. Germline V gives CDR1 MNHEY, CDR2 SVGEGT. In DNA, the CDR3 is TGTGCCAGCAGTTACTCGCTAGGACTAGCCTCTACCTACAATGAGCAGTACTTC. The encoded protein is CASSYSLGLASTYNEQYF.